Below, 2 T cell receptor beta chains from the same sample are listed, as sequenced in a study of blood T cell repertoires in COVID-19. Clones were sequenced by immunoSEQ multiplex PCR, and TCRdb holds only the in-frame ones, with some missing. The sample includes around 450,000 clones, about 90% of them seen just once. The sample was PBMCs or T cells enriched from blood (not recorded which). These receptor sequences come from a man younger than 30 who had recovered from COVID-19.

This clone was counted a few times. The J gene is TRBJ1-1, the V gene TRBV10-1, with unresolved D. CDR1 is WNHNN and CDR2 is SYGVQD in the germline V gene (reference sequence). The CDR3 spans 13 residues. The V end lost 4 bases, the J end lost 1 base, and 7 bases lay between the germline ends. Written as DNA, the CDR3 is TGCGCCAGCAGTGTGGGCAGGAACACTGAAGCTTTCTTT. Protein: CASSVGRNTEAFF.

This chain joins TRBV28 and TRBJ1-4; tentative D call: TRBD1 (6 bases). Germline values: CDR1 MDHEN, CDR2 SYDVKM. The CDR3 sequence is 14 residues long. Trimming removed 6 bases from V and 4 bases from J, with 12 bases in between. CDR3 coding DNA: TGTGCCAGCAGCCCCGGGGGGCTTAATGAAAAACTGTTTTTT. As protein: CASSPGGLNEKLFF.